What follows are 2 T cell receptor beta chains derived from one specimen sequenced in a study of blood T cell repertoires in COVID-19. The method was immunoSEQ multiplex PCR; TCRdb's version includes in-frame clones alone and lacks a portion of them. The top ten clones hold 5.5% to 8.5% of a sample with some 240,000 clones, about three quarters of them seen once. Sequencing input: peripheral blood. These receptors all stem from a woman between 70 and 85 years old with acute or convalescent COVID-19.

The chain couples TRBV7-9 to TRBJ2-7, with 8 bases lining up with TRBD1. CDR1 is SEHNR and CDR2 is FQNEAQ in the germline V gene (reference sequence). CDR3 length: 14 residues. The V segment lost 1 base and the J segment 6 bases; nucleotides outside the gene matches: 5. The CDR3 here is CASSLGPGTGEQYF. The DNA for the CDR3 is TGTGCCAGCAGCTTAGGACCCGGGACAGGCGAGCAGTACTTC.

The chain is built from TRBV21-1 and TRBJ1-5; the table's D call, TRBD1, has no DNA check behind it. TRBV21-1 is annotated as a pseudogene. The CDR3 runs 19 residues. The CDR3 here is CASSKLKGTGVSGNQPQHF. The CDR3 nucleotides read TGTGCCAGCAGCAAATTAAAGGGGACAGGGGTATCGGGCAATCAGCCCCAGCATTTT.